These T cell receptor beta chains were read from a single sample in a study of blood T cell repertoires in COVID-19. Only in-frame clones appear in the TCRdb table, and some are missing; sequencing was by immunoSEQ multiplex PCR. The table includes roughly 200,000 clones, 84% detected once. The source material was peripheral blood. The receptors stem from a woman of 80 years or more with COVID-19, enrolled during active disease. CDR3s include the opening cysteine and the closing phenylalanine or tryptophan. The D gene is left open where the match is weak. Size is stated for part of the rows, as once, few or many counts, or as a class when the clone is expanded.

length: 17
J: TRBJ2-5
V: TRBV18
size: .
D: .
DNA: TGTGCCAGCTCACCCCTCGGCAGGCAGGGGCTTTTGAAGACCCAGTACTTC
CDR3: CASSPLGRQGLLKTQYF

length: 12
J: TRBJ1-6
V: TRBV28
size: .
D: TRBD1
DNA: TGTGCCGGCAAGGGGGCTGATTCACCCCTCCACTTT
CDR3: CAGKGADSPLHF

length: 16
J: TRBJ2-1
V: TRBV3-1/TRBV3-2
size: few
D: TRBD2
DNA: TGTGCCAGCAGCCACGCGGGAGCCACTCTGGGGAATGAGCAGTTCTTC
CDR3: CASSHAGATLGNEQFF

length: 14
J: TRBJ2-3
V: TRBV7-9
size: once
D: .
DNA: TGTGCCAGCAGCCAGGGCAGGAGAACAGATACGCAGTATTTT
CDR3: CASSQGRRTDTQYF

length: 15
J: TRBJ2-1
V: TRBV7-8
size: .
D: .
DNA: TGTGCCAGCAGCCCCCCCGGAGCGGGTGCTCCTCCGAGGTTCTTC
CDR3: CASSPPGAGAPPRFF

length: 15
J: TRBJ2-1
V: TRBV5-5
size: .
D: TRBD2
DNA: TGTGCCAGCAGCCTACTAGCGGGGACCTACAATGAGCAGTTCTTC
CDR3: CASSLLAGTYNEQFF

length: 14
J: TRBJ1-2
V: TRBV19
size: .
D: .
DNA: TGTGCCAGTAGTAGACCGGGAACTAACTATGGCTACACCTTC
CDR3: CASSRPGTNYGYTF

length: 15
J: TRBJ2-7
V: TRBV3-1/TRBV3-2
size: .
D: TRBD2
DNA: TGTGCCAGCAGCCACCAAGGACTAGCTTTTTACGAGCAGTACTTC
CDR3: CASSHQGLAFYEQYF

length: 15
J: TRBJ1-2
V: TRBV5-4
size: .
D: TRBD1
DNA: TGTGCCAGCAGCCGCGGACAGGGGGGTAACTATGGCTACACCTTC
CDR3: CASSRGQGGNYGYTF

length: 17
J: TRBJ2-1
V: TRBV4-2
size: few
D: TRBD2
DNA: TGTGCCAGCAGCCAAGATCGGACTAGCGGGGGCTCATCTAGCAAGTTCTTC
CDR3: CASSQDRTSGGSSSKFF

length: 16
J: TRBJ1-6
V: TRBV5-4
size: .
D: TRBD1
DNA: TGTGCCAGCAGCTTGGTAGGGGGCTCCAATAATTCACCCCTCCACTTT
CDR3: CASSLVGGSNNSPLHF

length: 12
J: TRBJ1-1
V: TRBV12-3/TRBV12-4
size: .
D: .
DNA: TGTGCCAGCAGTTTGAGGGGGACTGAAGCTTTCTTT
CDR3: CASSLRGTEAFF

length: 12
J: TRBJ2-7
V: TRBV9
size: .
D: .
DNA: TGTGCCAGCAGCGTAGAGGCGGGCGAGCAGTACTTC
CDR3: CASSVEAGEQYF

length: 14
J: TRBJ2-7
V: TRBV27
size: once
D: .
DNA: TGTGCCAGCAGTCGCCTCCAGGGGGGCTACGAGCAGTACTTC
CDR3: CASSRLQGGYEQYF

length: 14
J: TRBJ2-5
V: TRBV20-1
size: .
D: .
DNA: TGCAGTGCTAGTGCCTTTGGAAGGGAGGAGACCCAGTACTTC
CDR3: CSASAFGREETQYF

length: 14
J: TRBJ1-5
V: TRBV6-1
size: .
D: .
DNA: TGTGCCAGCAGTGAAAGCATTGGCAATCAGCCCCAGCATTTT
CDR3: CASSESIGNQPQHF

length: 13
J: TRBJ2-5
V: TRBV19
size: .
D: .
DNA: TGTGCCAGTAGTACAGGGGAGGGCGAGACCCAGTACTTC
CDR3: CASSTGEGETQYF

length: 14
J: TRBJ1-2
V: TRBV6-1
size: once
D: .
DNA: TGTGCCAGCAGTGAGCCCAGGGTAGACTATGGCTACACCTTC
CDR3: CASSEPRVDYGYTF